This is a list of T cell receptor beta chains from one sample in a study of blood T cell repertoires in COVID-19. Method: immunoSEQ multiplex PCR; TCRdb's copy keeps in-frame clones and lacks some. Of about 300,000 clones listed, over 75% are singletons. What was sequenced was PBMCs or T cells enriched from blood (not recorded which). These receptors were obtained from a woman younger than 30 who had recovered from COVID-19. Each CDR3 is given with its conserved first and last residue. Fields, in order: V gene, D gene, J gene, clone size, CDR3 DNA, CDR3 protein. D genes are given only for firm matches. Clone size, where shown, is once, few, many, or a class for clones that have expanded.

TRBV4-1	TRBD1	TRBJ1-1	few	TGCGCCAGCAGCCCCCGACAGGGGGCGACATTGCCTGAAGCTTTCTTT	CASSPRQGATLPEAFF
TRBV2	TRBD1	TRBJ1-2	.	TGTGCCAGCAGGGACAGGGGAGACTATGGCTACACCTTC	CASRDRGDYGYTF
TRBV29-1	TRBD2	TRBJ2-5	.	TGCAGCGTTGGCGGTTTAGCGGGGGGGCAGGGAGAGACCCAGTACTTC	CSVGGLAGGQGETQYF
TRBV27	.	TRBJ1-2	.	TGTGCCAGCAGTTTATCCCCAGGGAATGGCTACACCTTC	CASSLSPGNGYTF
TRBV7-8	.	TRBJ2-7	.	TGTGCCAGCACCCAAGGGCAGGGGCCCTCCTACGAGCAGTACTTC	CASTQGQGPSYEQYF
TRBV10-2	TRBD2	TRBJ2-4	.	TGCGCCAGCAGTGAGTCAAGCGGGGGGGAAAACATTCAGTACTTC	CASSESSGGENIQYF
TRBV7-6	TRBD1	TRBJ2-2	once	TGTGCCAGCAGCTACGGGACAGGGGGCACCGGGGAGCTGTTTTTT	CASSYGTGGTGELFF
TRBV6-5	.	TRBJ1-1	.	TGTGCCAGCAGTTCCGGTCAAAGGAACACTGAAGCTTTCTTT	CASSSGQRNTEAFF
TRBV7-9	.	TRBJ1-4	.	TGTGCCAGCAGCTTAGAAGGACAGAGTGAAAAACTGTTTTTT	CASSLEGQSEKLFF
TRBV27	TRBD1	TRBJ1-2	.	TGTGCCAGCAGTTTATCGTTGGGACAGGGGTGGGATGGCTACACCTTC	CASSLSLGQGWDGYTF
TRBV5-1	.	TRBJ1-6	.	TGCGCCAGCAGCGATCCCCGGGGAGGACACCCTAATTCACCCCTCCACTTT	CASSDPRGGHPNSPLHF
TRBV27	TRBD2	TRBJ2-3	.	TGTGCCAGCAGTTCAATTCTAGCGGGAGGGCCTTGGGCCACAGATACGCAGTATTTT	CASSSILAGGPWATDTQYF
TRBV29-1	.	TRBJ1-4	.	TGCAGCGGAGGCGAGGGGCTCAATGAAAAACTGTTTTTT	CSGGEGLNEKLFF
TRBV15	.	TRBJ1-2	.	TGTGCCACCAGCAGAGATGGCCAGGGAAACTATGGCTACACCTTC	CATSRDGQGNYGYTF
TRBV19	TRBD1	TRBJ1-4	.	TGTGCCAGTAGTCCCTCGGACAGGGATGAAAAACTGTTTTTT	CASSPSDRDEKLFF